This T cell receptor beta chain came from a study of T cells after yellow fever vaccination (dated by TCRdb to the late 2010s). As for the study more broadly: The SMART-Seq v4 Ultra Low Input RNA kit was used to prepare libraries from fractions with low cell numbers. Two healthy male donors, one aged 18 to 30 and one aged 30 to 40 years, made up the cohort. Bulk PBMC replicates and cell subsets were isolated from blood drawn at multiple timepoints before and after both primary and secondary immunization. To track T-cell clones before and after primary and booster YFV17D yellow fever vaccination, bulk TCR alpha and beta repertoires were sequenced longitudinally. The paper's findings and limits, for the study overall: Computational filtering was needed because FACS-sorted repertoires could contain abundant contaminating clonotypes from the bulk population. Most clones expanded after primary vaccination (around 96% of CD4 and around nine tenths of CD8) were re-detected after the booster, suggesting that broad memory maintenance occurred. The secondary T-cell response was found to be weaker but faster than the primary response, with a peak reached on day 5 rather than on day 15. A small fraction of clonotypes appeared in both the CD4 and CD8 compartments, likely as a result of convergent recombination. Because only a couple of donors were included in the study, the extent to which the findings can be generalized is limited.

Remarks on this clonotype: Its antigen remains unidentified. Base qualities are not at hand, and no much larger clone is one base apart.

TCR cDNA was synthesized by 5'RACE template switching, through which a universal primer site and unique molecular identifiers were introduced. Priming of cDNA synthesis was performed from both the TCR alpha and TCR beta constant segments. Two PCR steps were used to amplify libraries, with sample barcodes and sequencing adapters being added in the second step. Sequencing of libraries was performed on Illumina HiSeq 2500 (2x100 bp) or NovaSeq (2x150 bp). Under the source paper's analysis protocol: Reads were demultiplexed and collapsed into UMI consensus sequences with MIGEC, and V(D)J alignment was performed with MiXCR. Vaccine-responding clonotypes were defined with edgeR using replicate PBMC samples, requiring FDR below 0.01 and a log2 fold change above 5 up to day 15. CD4 or CD8 identity was assigned to each bulk clonotype according to whether the clonotype was present at higher abundance in the sequenced CD4 repertoire or the sequenced CD8 repertoire. The public reads were quality trimmed at Q25 with fastp and then assembled into clones with MiXCR by TCRdb, keeping productive beta chains. Identical CDR3 protein sequences are pooled into one entry, listed with their most common genes and DNA. TCRdb's processing, not the authors' own work, is the source of the V and J calls. The sample includes more than 450,000 distinct CDR3 sequences, with 21% observed a single time. The ten largest clones add up to about 15% of the sample.

The treatment or condition label corresponds to: live attenuated yellow fever vaccine strain. At each blood-draw timepoint, two biological replicates of bulk PBMCs were collected. PBMCs were isolated from peripheral blood using a standard Ficoll-Paque protocol. TriZol was used to extract RNA from bulk PBMCs, CD4 and CD8 fractions, and dextramer-positive and dextramer-negative fractions. The sample in question was PBMCs, obtained 20 to 25 days after the first yellow fever vaccination. This TCR came from a young man who received the YFV17D yellow fever vaccine.

The DNA is TGTGCCAGCAGTCCCCTCCTGCAGGGTAACTATGGCTACACCTTC. Its product reads: CASSPLLQGNYGYTF. Recombination joined TRBV6-1 with TRBJ1-2; TRBD1 is possibly the D segment (5 matching bases). Trimming costs V 5 bases and J 1 base, and their ends lie 14 bases apart. From the germline V gene, CDR1 is MNHNS and CDR2 is SASEGT. The CDR3 runs 15 residues from the cysteine to the phenylalanine. Solely the CDR3 DNA is kept, with 45 bases framed from the first base.